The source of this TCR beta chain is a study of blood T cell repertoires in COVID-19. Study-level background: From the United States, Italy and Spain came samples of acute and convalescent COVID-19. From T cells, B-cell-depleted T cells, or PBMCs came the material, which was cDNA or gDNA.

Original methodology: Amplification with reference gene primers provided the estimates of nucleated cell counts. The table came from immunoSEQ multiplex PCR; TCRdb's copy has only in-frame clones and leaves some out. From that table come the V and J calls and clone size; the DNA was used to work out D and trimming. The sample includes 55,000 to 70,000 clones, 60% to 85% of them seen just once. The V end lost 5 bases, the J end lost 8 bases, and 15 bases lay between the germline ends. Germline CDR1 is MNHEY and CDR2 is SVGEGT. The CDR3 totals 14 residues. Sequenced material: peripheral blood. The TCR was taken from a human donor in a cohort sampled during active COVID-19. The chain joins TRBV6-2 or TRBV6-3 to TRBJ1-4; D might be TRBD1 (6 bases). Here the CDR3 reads CASSVQGTGEKLFF. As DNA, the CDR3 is TGTGCCAGCAGTGTACAGGGAACCGGAGAAAAACTGTTTTTT.